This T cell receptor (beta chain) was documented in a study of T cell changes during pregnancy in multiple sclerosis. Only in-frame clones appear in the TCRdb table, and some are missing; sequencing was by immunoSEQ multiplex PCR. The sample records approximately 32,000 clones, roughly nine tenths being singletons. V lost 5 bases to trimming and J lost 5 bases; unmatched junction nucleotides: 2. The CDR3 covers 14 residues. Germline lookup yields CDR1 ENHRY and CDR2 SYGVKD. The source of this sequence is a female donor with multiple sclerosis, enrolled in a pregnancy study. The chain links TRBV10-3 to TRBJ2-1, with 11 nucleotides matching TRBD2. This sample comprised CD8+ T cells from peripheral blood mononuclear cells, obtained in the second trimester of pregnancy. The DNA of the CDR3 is TGTGCCATCAGTCCGGGACTAGCGGACAATGAGCAGTTCTTC. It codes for CAISPGLADNEQFF.